This TCR beta chain was captured in a study of blood T cell repertoires in COVID-19. Study details: Samples representing acute and convalescent COVID-19 were sourced from the United States, Italy and Spain.

There are 15 residues in the CDR3. The V and J ends lost 4 bases and 1 base respectively, with 10 bases between them. The V gene's germline CDR1 is WSHSY and CDR2 SAAADI. How the authors handled the data: Reference gene primer amplification gave estimated nucleated cell counts. TCRdb keeps only in-frame clones here, not all; method: immunoSEQ multiplex PCR. V and J calls and clone size are copied from that table; D and trimming were computed from the DNA. The sample yields about 30,000 clones, 84% seen once. This sequence originates from a human donor in a cohort sampled during active COVID-19. The chain has TRBV10-2 and TRBJ2-2; the D gene is possibly TRBD2 (5 bases). The source material was peripheral blood. The CDR3 is CASSVFRENTGELFF. The CDR3 DNA sequence: TGCGCCAGCAGTGTATTCCGGGAGAACACCGGGGAGCTGTTTTTT.